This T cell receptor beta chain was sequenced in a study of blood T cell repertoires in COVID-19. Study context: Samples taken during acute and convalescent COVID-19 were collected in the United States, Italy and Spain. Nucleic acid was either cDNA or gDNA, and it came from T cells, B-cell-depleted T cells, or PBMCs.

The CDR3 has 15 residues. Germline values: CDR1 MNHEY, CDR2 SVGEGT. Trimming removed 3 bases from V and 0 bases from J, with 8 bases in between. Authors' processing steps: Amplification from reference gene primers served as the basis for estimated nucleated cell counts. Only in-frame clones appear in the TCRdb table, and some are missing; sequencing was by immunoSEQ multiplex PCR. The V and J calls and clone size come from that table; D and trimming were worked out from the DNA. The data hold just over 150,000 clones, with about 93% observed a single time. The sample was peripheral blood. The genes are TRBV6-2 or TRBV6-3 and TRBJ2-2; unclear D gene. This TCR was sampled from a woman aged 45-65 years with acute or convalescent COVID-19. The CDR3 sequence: CASSYESANTGELFF. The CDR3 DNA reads TGTGCCAGCAGTTATGAAAGCGCGAACACCGGGGAGCTGTTTTTT.